These 9 T cell receptor beta chains were all obtained from the same sample, sequenced in a study of response to subunit inactivated influenza vaccine. MiXCR, applied by TCRdb to the RT-PCR reads, yields one record per CDR3 protein. The sample has about 540,000 distinct CDR3 sequences; around 25% are singletons. This same sample was also part of a study on T cells expressing NK-cell markers. This second report adds: UMIs were included in TCR beta cDNA generated by 5'RACE template switching.

The specimen was CD4+ T cells sorted from PBMCs, collected less than 13 days after vaccination. The receptors originated from a man aged 50 or older who received an inactivated influenza vaccine.

This clonotype has only a few counts. The V and J genes are TRBV29-1 and TRBJ2-1; D is tentatively TRBD1 or TRBD2 (5 bases each). The CDR3 spans 13 residues. V was pared by 8 bases and J by 8 bases, with 19 bases between. The V gene's germline CDR1 is SQVTM and CDR2 ANQGSEA. CDR3 sequence: CSIRDPAVDEQFF. The CDR3 bases are TGCAGCATCCGGGACCCAGCAGTGGATGAGCAGTTCTTC.

This chain connects TRBV6-2 or TRBV6-3 to TRBJ1-5, with 7 positions matching TRBD1. In germline, CDR1 is MNHEY, CDR2 SVGEGT. This CDR3 has 18 amino acids. The V gene end was trimmed by 2 bases and the J gene end by 0 bases; junction bases not matched to a gene: 10. This chain's CDR3 is CASSYPTGQKYSNQPQHF. For the CDR3, the DNA is TGTGCCAGCAGTTACCCAACGGGACAGAAGTATAGCAATCAGCCCCAGCATTTT.

The rearrangement links TRBV3-1 to TRBJ2-7; the match to TRBD1 covers 12 bases. Losses at the gene ends were 2 bases for V and 7 bases for J; bases not matched to a gene: 6. Germline CDR1 and CDR2: LGHDT and YNNKEL (reference sequence). This CDR3 spans 15 amino acids. The CDR3 region is CASSQRDRGQGEQYF. CDR3 nucleotide sequence: TGTGCCAGCAGCCAAAGGGACAGGGGGCAAGGGGAGCAGTACTTC.

This rearrangement joins TRBV20-1 to TRBJ1-5; D not resolved. Per the germline V gene, CDR1 is DFQATT and CDR2 is SNEGSKA (reference sequence). The CDR3 is 14 residues long. The V end was cut by 3 bases, the J end by 3 bases, with 12 bases between. CDR3 residues: CSASPKIPNQPQHF. The DNA for the CDR3 is TGCAGTGCTAGTCCCAAAATCCCCAATCAGCCCCAGCATTTT.

This clonotype was seen more than once but under ten times. The J gene is TRBJ1-1, the V gene TRBV12-3 or TRBV12-4, with D perhaps TRBD1 (5 bases). V shed 2 bases and J shed 7 bases, with 11 bases lying between them. This CDR3 comprises 13 residues. The DNA for the CDR3 is TGTGCCAGCAGTTTATTGGGGACTAGTGAAGCTTTCTTT. Amino acid sequence: CASSLLGTSEAFF.

The table lists this clonotype with many counts. The chain combines TRBV7-9 with TRBJ2-5, with D hard to call. V was shortened by 1 base and J by 6 bases, with 6 bases between the two germline ends. The CDR3 has 12 residues. Per germline, CDR1 SEHNR and CDR2 FQNEAQ (reference sequence). The chain's CDR3 is CASSLDRKTQYF. The CDR3 DNA reads TGTGCCAGCAGCTTAGATCGGAAGACCCAGTACTTC.

In this sample, this clonotype turned up a few times. The rearrangement links TRBV12-3 or TRBV12-4 to TRBJ2-1; no firm D call. The ends were cut back, 2 bases at V and 2 bases at J, with 10 bases in the middle. The CDR3 length is 15 residues. The CDR3 loop reads CASSLMGLTYNEQFF. As DNA, the CDR3 is TGTGCCAGCAGTTTAATGGGCCTAACCTACAATGAGCAGTTCTTC.

The chain has TRBV6-5 and TRBJ1-5; tentative D call: TRBD1 (5 bases). V was shortened by 2 bases and J by 6 bases, with 11 bases between the two germline ends. The CDR3 sequence is 14 residues long. The germline V gene has CDR1 MNHEY and CDR2 SVGAGI. CDR3 sequence reads: CASSYGGSGQPQHF. The CDR3 region has the DNA TGTGCCAGCAGTTACGGGGGGTCGGGTCAGCCCCAGCATTTT.

This clonotype was found a few times. The chain recombines TRBV29-1 with TRBJ2-7; D tentatively fits TRBD1 or TRBD2 (6 bases each). Between the trimmed V and J ends, which lost 4 bases and 4 bases, there was a span of 17 bases. CDR1 is SQVTM, CDR2 ANQGSEA, per germline. The CDR3 has 14 amino acids. The CDR3 DNA reads as TGCAGCGTTGTATTTGTAAGGGGGAGGTACGAGCAGTACTTC. Its translation is CSVVFVRGRYEQYF.